This TCR beta chain emerged from a study of T cells expressing NK-cell markers (dated by TCRdb to the early 2020s). Study-level background: Three sorted T-cell subsets (CD3+CD56+NKG2C+, CD3+CD56+NKG2C- and CD3+CD56-NKG2C+) from several donors had their TCR beta-chain repertoires profiled. Among the eight sequenced donors, only one was HCMV-seronegative, while the other seven were HCMV-seropositive. Randomly selected healthy volunteers, three men and five women, were used as the eight sequenced donors. The libraries were sequenced on Illumina HiSeq 2000/2500, MiSeq or NextSeq, producing 2 x 150 bp reads. On the study overall, not on this receptor specifically: Whether the expanded NKG2C-expressing T cell clones were specific for HCMV antigens was left unclear. Those dominant clonotypes were again the most abundant among CD3+CD56-NKG2C+ cells in a few donors, at about 25-60.1%. In a handful of donors, the dominant CD3+CD56+NKG2C+ clonotypes were found to rank among the top 10 CD8+ clonotypes and to make up about 1.0-7.5% of CD8+ T cells.

Sequencing relied on an Illumina HiSeq 2000. 5'RACE template switching, by which a universal primer site and unique molecular identifiers were added, was used to make TCR beta cDNA libraries. Synthesis of cDNA was primed from the TCR beta constant segment and was followed by two consecutive PCR amplification steps. The authors' pipeline ran thus. Reads were demultiplexed and grouped by UMI with MIGEC, and clonotypes were assembled and quantified with MiTCR. To remove erroneous sequences, TCR cDNA sequences were retained only when supported by two or more reads. The tcR package was used for downstream repertoire analysis, and clonotypes were matched across fractions by CDR3 nucleotide sequence plus V segment. Antigen specificity was annotated against VDJdb with VDJmatch, allowing one amino acid substitution in CDR3. After the reads were reprocessed by TCRdb, one entry was made per CDR3 protein sequence, with no DNA. TCRdb's processing, not the study's, gives the V and J calls here. The sample's records list roughly 120,000 distinct CDR3 sequences. Of the sample, around 20% falls within the top ten clones.

About this clonotype itself: The clone's antigen remains unknown.

Taken from cysteine to phenylalanine, the CDR3 has 16 residues. The DNA sequence is not available. The germline V gene gives CDR1 as SGDLS and CDR2 as YYNGEE. HCMV-specific IgG was detected in serum with a commercial ELISA kit to determine HCMV serostatus. Peripheral blood mononuclear cells were isolated from blood by Ficoll density gradient centrifugation. Sequencing input: blood T cells: a sorted CD56 or NKG2C T cell subset, CD4+ or CD8+ T cells, or bulk PBMC T cells (not recorded which). This receptor was obtained from a woman between 18 and 75 years old in good health. The chain uses TRBV9 and TRBJ2-3; TCRdb names TRBD1, which stays unverified in the absence of DNA. This receptor carries the CDR3 CASSGEGDWGTDTQYF.